This entry is about one TCR beta chain. This clone's antigen is unknown. The input lacks base qualities; no much larger clone sits a single base away. The method behind the library was the immunoSEQ multiplex PCR assay. The multiplex PCR relied on a mix of 60 forward primers for TCR Vbeta segments and 13 reverse primers for TCR Jbeta segments. The CDR3 region of rearranged TCR beta genes was amplified from genomic DNA by a multiplex PCR assay. Amplified TCR beta libraries were sequenced as 87-base-pair reads on the Illumina HiSeq System. Concerning the study's data processing: A later analysis tallied 75 million to 85 million unique TCR beta chains across the 610 or so repertoires, and 10 million to 11 million of those chains were shared by two or more donors. To remove PCR and sequencing errors, raw reads were error-corrected and collapsed into unique sequences using a nearest-neighbor algorithm that merged closely related sequences. To assign V, D and J gene segments, CDR3 sequences were aligned to IMGT reference sequences. Each retained sequence needed at least a six-nucleotide match to both a V gene segment and a J gene segment. A rearrangement counted as productive if the CDR3 had no stop codons and remained in frame with V and J, and every other rearrangement counted as non-productive. Following IMGT convention, CDR3 was defined as the stretch from the second conserved V-encoded cysteine up to the conserved J-encoded phenylalanine. The earlier analysis of 587 of the donors excluded sequences that lacked an unambiguous match to a single V gene segment. An earlier analysis of approximately 590 of the donors classified V segments as functional when productive rearrangements were above 56.7% and as segregating when the standard deviation between donors was above 5%. To diagnose cytomegalovirus status from the catalog of TCR beta chain sequences, a statistical classification framework was built. V and J gene assignment, in a later analysis, came from comparing TCR nucleotide sequences with IMGT/GENE-DB human TR gene sequences. Using the TCRdist pipeline, a later analysis assigned CDR3 sequences along with most-parsimonious VDJ recombination scenarios. In a later analysis, each TCR beta chain was defined by its CDR3 amino acid sequence together with its V-gene family, and reads without a unique V-gene family were excluded. As a way to deal with suspected cross-contamination and a sequencing artifact, a later analysis dropped over 550 nucleotide sequences that were highly shared and had low generation probability. In a later analysis, a clonal expansion index was calculated for each public chain from normalized within-repertoire ranks of inferred template counts. A later analysis computed generation probabilities with a VDJ recombination model fitted to out-of-frame rearrangements, and checked the results against IGoR. In a later analysis, TCR-TCR, TCR-HLA and TCR-CMV co-occurrence was scored with hypergeometric tests, and a repertoire-size bias correction was applied to TCR pairs. In a later analysis, false discovery rates were estimated by permuting HLA or CMV assignments 20 times. In a later analysis, co-occurring TCRs were grouped using DBSCAN, and TCRdist sequence similarity was added for clustering within HLA-allele-positive subsets. Co-occurrence clustering excluded repertoires with fewer than 30,000 or more than 120,000 public chains, plus five with anomalous nucleotide sharing. Not all clones reach the TCRdb copy of this immuneACCESS table, which keeps in-frame sequences only. Checked studies attribute under half of the gap to unresolved V genes and leave the rest unexplained. V, J and clone size reflect that table, while D and trimming were determined from the DNA. Here the sample has 130,000 or so clones; around 82% occur a single time. Roughly 3.2% of the sample is in the top ten clones.

The record originates from a study of cytomegalovirus exposure and HLA in healthy donors (TCRdb year 2017). Context from the whole study: An earlier analysis of approximately 640 of the donors reported 276 Gb of sequence data and around 120 million unique TCR beta sequences from 150 million to 200 million T cells. The study was designed to test whether signatures of past pathogen exposure could be identified by cataloging public T cell receptors. Roughly 5 DR-DQ haplotypes were handled as single units for association and clustering, since linkage in the cohort was strong. In an earlier analysis of 587 of the donors, high-throughput TCR beta sequencing was used to judge whether each TCR beta V gene segment behaved as functional or pseudogenic. Among the roughly 390 genotyped donors, about 83% belonged to the genetic ancestry cluster associated with self-reported Caucasian donors. The study combined high-throughput TCR immunosequencing, statistical association of individual TCRs with disease status, and machine learning to predict cytomegalovirus infection status. A separate validation cohort of about 110 different subjects was used in addition to the approximately 700-subject first cohort. In the later analysis, no new phenotypic data were used to find candidate immune exposures; instead, reliance was placed on TCR beta sequences and their occurrence across donors. The number of donors typed differed by locus, with about 629-630 for A, B, C, DRB1 and DQB1, roughly 520 for DQA1, 606 for DPA1, and around 460 for DPB1. Using immunosequencing, the study profiled T cell repertoires from around 680 subjects and related those repertoires to cytomegalovirus serostatus. HLA typing included class I and class II loci at four-digit resolution. All discovery cohort repertoires had been generated using a single sequencing platform. An early release that covered approximately 600 HLA-typed donors contained around 300 gigabases of sequencing data and roughly 84 million unique TCR sequences. In a later analysis, previously published TCR beta repertoires from about 670 donors were re-analyzed and high-resolution HLA genotyping was added so that TCR occurrence patterns could be studied. A later genetic analysis took genome-wide SNP genotypes for about 65% of the roughly 670 donors and used that subset as a discovery cohort. Donor age, sex, ethnicity and CMV serostatus were collected together with the repertoire data. Among almost 400 genotyped donors of the cohort, an average of about 240,000 unique TCR beta nucleotide sequences were sequenced per donor, approximately 20% of them non-productive. Summary of the overall study and its limitations: At a false discovery rate of 0.05, a later analysis linked some 18,000 TCR beta sequences to specific HLA alleles. A group of highly shared sequence variants was considered likely to be a technical artifact of the sequencing pipeline. The presence/absence analyses assumed that sequencing depth was roughly uniform across donors, and that assumption may not be true. Linkage disequilibrium might explain the correlated functional status among segregating V segments, but an unknown experimental factor could not be excluded. Several of the top co-occurrence clusters appeared to be linked to parvovirus B19, influenza, CMV and Epstein-Barr virus, according to a later analysis. A later genetic analysis reported fewer N-insertions in productive TCRs among donors in an Asian-associated ancestry cluster than the roughly 690-donor mean. According to a later analysis, most CMV-associated TCR beta chains appeared to be HLA-restricted, and the HLA associations seemed to be driven largely by CMV exposure. In the study, 164 TCR beta chains were listed as associated with cytomegalovirus. Because HLA typing was missing for some donors at each locus, association tests included only the typed subset. In a later analysis, the rate of TCR association differed among HLA loci, with DRB1 alleles having the most associated TCRs and HLA-C alleles having the fewest. The cohort was sequenced for TCR beta chains only, and without alpha or paired-chain data the features that could be detected were limited. In a later analysis, HLA-associated TCR beta chains showed more clonal expansion and lower generation probabilities than non-associated chains that were equally common. The 87-base-pair reads could not distinguish some IMGT-functional V segments, including TRBV6-2 and TRBV6-3, so those segments were excluded. Cytomegalovirus status was reported to be diagnosed by the classifier with high specificity and sensitivity in both the original and validation cohorts. It was suggested by the authors that the approach could potentially be generalized to other disease states and immunological phenotypes. A few of the identified cytomegalovirus-associated TCR beta chains were confirmed in vitro to be specific for cytomegalovirus antigens. Across donors, most TCR sequences were observed very rarely, whereas some public TCRs were present in many individuals. A later genetic analysis associated a missense DCLRE1C variant with V-gene and J-gene trimming of TCR beta chains, and an independent cohort replicated the association. When HLA alleles, especially DR and DQ, strongly co-occurred, attributing TCR associations to individual alleles was difficult. In an earlier analysis of roughly 560 of the donors, most TCR beta V segments were observed in productive rearrangements about 90% or about 30% of the time, broadly matching IMGT annotations. A further reported finding was that TCR beta sequences accurately predicted the HLA-A and HLA-B alleles for most subjects in the first cohort. The earlier analysis of 587 of the donors excluded over 15 rarely observed V segments, including chromosome 9 orphons, because counts were too low. Immune exposure information for the cohort was limited to CMV serostatus.

In total, about 650 healthy bone marrow donors made up the cohort. At the time of sampling, all cohort members were nominally healthy, though unrecorded immune exposures were likely present. The donor was CMV seropositive and belonged to the group of 250 to 300 seropositive cohort members. A peripheral blood sample was provided by each donor, and peripheral blood mononuclear cells were used for TCR beta sequencing. The Qiagen DNeasy Blood Extraction Kit was used to extract genomic DNA from the blood cell samples. Reading the germline V gene gives CDR1 MGHRA and CDR2 YSYEKL. The CDR3 contains 16 residues, cysteine and phenylalanine counted. This entry keeps only the CDR3 DNA: 48 bases, framed from base 1. Trimming takes 5 bases off V and 5 bases off J; junction bases not matched to a gene: 15.

The chain joins TRBV4-1 to TRBJ2-7, with 7 junctional bases fitting TRBD1. This receptor was taken from a young man in good health and CMV-seropositive. Sequencing input: PBMCs. CDR3 loop: CASSNRKRDSRNEQYF. Read as DNA, the sequence is TGCGCCAGCAGCAATCGTAAAAGGGACAGCCGGAACGAGCAGTACTTC.